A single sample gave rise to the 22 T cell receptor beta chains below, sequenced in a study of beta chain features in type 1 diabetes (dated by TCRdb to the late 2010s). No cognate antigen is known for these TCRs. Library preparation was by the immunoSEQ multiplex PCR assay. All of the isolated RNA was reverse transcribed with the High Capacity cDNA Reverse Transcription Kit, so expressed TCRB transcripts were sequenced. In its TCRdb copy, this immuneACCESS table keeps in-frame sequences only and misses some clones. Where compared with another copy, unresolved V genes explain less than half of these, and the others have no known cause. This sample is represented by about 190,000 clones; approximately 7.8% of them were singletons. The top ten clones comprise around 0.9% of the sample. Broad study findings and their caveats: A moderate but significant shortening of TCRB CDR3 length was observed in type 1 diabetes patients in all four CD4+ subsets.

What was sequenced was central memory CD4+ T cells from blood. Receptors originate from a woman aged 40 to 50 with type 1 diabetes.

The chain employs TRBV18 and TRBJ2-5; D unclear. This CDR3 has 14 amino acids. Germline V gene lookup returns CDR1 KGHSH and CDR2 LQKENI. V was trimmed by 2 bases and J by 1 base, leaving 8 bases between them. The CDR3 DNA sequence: TGTGCCAGCTCACCATCTGTCCCCCAAGAGACCCAGTACTTC. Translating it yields CASSPSVPQETQYF.

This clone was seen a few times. The CDR3 nucleotides are TGTGCCAGCAGCCGGACTAGCGGGCTAGATTACGAGCAGTACTTC. This sequence encodes CASSRTSGLDYEQYF. The chain couples TRBV7-6 to TRBJ2-7, with 11 bases identical to TRBD2. The V and J ends lost 5 bases and 4 bases, in that order; junction bases with no gene match: 7. Germline assignment: CDR1 SGHVS and CDR2 FNYEAQ. The CDR3 covers 15 residues.

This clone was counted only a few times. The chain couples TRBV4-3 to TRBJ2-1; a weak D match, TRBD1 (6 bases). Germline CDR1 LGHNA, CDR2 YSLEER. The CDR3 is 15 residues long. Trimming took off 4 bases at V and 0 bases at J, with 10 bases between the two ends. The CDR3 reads CASSRQVSSYNEQFF. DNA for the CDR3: TGCGCCAGCAGCCGACAGGTTAGCTCCTACAATGAGCAGTTCTTC.

In DNA form, the CDR3 reads TGTGCCTGGACGCCCGACAGACACTATGGCTACACCTTC. It is translated as CAWTPDRHYGYTF. This chain uses TRBV30 with TRBJ1-2; maybe TRBD1 (5 bases). The CDR3 runs 13 residues. Trimming stripped 4 bases from V and 3 bases from J, with 12 bases between. The V gene's germline CDR1 is GTSNPN and CDR2 SVGIG (reference sequence).

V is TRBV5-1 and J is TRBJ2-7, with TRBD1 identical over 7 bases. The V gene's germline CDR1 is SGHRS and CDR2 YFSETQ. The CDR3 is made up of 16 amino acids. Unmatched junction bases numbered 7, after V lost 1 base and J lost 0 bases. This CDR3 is CASSLNGQAYSYEQYF. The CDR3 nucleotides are TGCGCCAGCAGCTTGAACGGACAGGCCTACTCCTACGAGCAGTACTTC.

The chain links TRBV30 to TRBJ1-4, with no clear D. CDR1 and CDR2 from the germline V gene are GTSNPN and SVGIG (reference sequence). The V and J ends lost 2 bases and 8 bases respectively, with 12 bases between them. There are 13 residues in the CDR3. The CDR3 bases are TGTGCCTGGAGTCTAAGGCCAGGAGAAAAACTGTTTTTT. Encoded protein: CAWSLRPGEKLFF. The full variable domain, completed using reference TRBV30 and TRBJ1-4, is SQTIHQWPATLVQPVGSPLSLECTVEGTSNPNLYWYRQAAGRGLQLLFYSVGIGQISSEVPQNLSASRPQDRQFILSSKKLLLSDSGFYLCAWSLRPGEKLFFGSGTQLSVL.

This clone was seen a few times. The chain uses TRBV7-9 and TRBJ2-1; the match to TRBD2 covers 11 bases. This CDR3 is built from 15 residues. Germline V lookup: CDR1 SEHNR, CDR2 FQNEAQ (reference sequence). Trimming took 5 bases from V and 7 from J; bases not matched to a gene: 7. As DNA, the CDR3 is TGTGCCAGCAGCCCCCAGACTAGCGGGAAGAATGAGCAGTTCTTC. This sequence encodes CASSPQTSGKNEQFF.

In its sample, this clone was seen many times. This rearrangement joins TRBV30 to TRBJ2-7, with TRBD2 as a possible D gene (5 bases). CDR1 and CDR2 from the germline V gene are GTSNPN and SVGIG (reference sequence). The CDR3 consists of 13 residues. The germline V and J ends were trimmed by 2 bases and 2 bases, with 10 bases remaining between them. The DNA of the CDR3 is TGTGCCTGGAGTTGGACTTTTACCTACGAGCAGTACTTC. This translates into CAWSWTFTYEQYF.

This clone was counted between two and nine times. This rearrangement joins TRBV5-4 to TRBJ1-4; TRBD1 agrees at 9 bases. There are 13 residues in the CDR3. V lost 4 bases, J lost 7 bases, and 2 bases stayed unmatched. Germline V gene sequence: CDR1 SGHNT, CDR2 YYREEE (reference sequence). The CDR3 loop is CASSGDRVEKLFF. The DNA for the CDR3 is TGTGCCAGCAGCGGGGACAGGGTTGAAAAACTGTTTTTT.

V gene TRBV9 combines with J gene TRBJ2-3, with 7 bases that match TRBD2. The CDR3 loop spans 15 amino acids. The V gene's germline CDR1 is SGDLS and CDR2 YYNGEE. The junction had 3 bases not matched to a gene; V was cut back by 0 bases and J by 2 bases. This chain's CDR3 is CASSVVGTITDTQYF. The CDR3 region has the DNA TGTGCCAGCAGCGTAGTGGGGACTATCACAGATACGCAGTATTTT.

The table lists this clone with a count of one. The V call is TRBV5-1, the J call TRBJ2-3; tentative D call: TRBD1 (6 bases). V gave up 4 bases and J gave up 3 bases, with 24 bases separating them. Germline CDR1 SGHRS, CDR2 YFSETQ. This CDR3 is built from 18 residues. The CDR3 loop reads CASSRVDSGAAGTDTQYF. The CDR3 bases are TGCGCCAGCAGCCGAGTGGACTCAGGGGCGGCGGGTACAGATACGCAGTATTTT.

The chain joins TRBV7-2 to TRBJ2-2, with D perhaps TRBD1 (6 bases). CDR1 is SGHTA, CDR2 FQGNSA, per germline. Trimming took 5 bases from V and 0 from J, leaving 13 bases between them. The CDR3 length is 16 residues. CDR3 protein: CASSLRQDPNTGELFF. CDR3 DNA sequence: TGTGCCAGCAGCCTCCGACAGGACCCGAACACCGGGGAGCTGTTTTTT. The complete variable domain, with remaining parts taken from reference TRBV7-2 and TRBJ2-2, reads GAGVSQSPSNKVTEKGKDVELRCDPISGHTALYWYRQSLGQGLEFLIYFQGNSAPDKSGLPSDRFSAERTGGSVSTLTIQRTQQEDSAVYLCASSLRQDPNTGELFFGEGSRLTVL.

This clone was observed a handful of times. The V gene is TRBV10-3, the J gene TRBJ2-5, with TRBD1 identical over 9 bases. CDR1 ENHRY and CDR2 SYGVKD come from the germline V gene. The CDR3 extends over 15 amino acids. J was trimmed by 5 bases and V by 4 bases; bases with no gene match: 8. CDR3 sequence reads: CAISGGQGRLETQYF. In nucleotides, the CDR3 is TGTGCCATCAGTGGGGGACAGGGAAGATTGGAGACCCAGTACTTC.

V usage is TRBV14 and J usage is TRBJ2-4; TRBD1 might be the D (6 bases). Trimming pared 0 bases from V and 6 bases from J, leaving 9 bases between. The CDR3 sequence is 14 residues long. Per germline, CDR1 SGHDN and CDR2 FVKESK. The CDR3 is CASSQELQGNIQYF. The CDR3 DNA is TGTGCCAGCAGCCAAGAACTACAGGGAAACATTCAGTACTTC. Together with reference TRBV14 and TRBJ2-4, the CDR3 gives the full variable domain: EAGVTQFPSHSVIEKGQTVTLRCDPISGHDNLYWYRRVMGKEIKFLLHFVKESKQDESGMPNNRFLAERTGGTYSTLKVQPAELEDSGVYFCASSQELQGNIQYFGAGTRLSVL.

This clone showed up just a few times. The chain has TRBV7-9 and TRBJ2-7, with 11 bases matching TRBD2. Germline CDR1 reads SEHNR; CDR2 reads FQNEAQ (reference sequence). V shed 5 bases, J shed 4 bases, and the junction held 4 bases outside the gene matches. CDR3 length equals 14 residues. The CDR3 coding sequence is TGTGCCAGCAGCCCGGGACTAGCGGATTACGAGCAGTACTTC. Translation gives CASSPGLADYEQYF.

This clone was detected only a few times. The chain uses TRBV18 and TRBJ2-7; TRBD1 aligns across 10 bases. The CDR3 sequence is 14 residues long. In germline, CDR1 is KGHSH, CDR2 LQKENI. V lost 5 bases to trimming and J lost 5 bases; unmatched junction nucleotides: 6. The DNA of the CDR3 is TGTGCCAGCTCAACCGACAGGGGGCCCGACGAGCAGTACTTC. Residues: CASSTDRGPDEQYF.

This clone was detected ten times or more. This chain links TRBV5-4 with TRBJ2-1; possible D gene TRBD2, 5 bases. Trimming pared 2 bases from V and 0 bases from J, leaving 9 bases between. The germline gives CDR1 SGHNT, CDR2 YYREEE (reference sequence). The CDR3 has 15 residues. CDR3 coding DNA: TGTGCCAGCAGCTTCTGGAGCGGCTCCTACAATGAGCAGTTCTTC. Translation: CASSFWSGSYNEQFF.

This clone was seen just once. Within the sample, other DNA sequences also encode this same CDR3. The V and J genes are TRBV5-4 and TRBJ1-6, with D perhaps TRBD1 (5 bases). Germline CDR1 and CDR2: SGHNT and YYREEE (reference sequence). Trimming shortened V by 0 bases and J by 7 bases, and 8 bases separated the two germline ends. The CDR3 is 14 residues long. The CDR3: CASSLEQGNSPLHF. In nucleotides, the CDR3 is TGTGCCAGCAGCTTGGAGCAGGGAAATTCACCCCTCCACTTT.

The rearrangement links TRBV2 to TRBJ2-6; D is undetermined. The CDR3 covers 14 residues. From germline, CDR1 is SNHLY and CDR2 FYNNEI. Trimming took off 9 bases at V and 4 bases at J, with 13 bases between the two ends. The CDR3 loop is CASLGRAGANVLTF. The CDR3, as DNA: TGTGCCAGTCTTGGTCGCGCGGGGGCCAACGTCCTGACTTTC.

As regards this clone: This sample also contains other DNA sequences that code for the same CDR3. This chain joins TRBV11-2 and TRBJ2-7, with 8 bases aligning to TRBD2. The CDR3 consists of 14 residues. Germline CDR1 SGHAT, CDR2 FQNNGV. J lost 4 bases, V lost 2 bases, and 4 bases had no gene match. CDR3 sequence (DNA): TGTGCCAGCAGCTTATCCCTAGCGGGTTACGAGCAGTACTTC. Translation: CASSLSLAGYEQYF.

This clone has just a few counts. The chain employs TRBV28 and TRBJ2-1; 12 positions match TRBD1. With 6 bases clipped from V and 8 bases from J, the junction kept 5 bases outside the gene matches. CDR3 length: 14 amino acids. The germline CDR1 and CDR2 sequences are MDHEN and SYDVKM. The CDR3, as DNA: TGTGCCAGCAGGACCGGGACAGGGGGCGATGAGCAGTTCTTC. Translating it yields CASRTGTGGDEQFF.

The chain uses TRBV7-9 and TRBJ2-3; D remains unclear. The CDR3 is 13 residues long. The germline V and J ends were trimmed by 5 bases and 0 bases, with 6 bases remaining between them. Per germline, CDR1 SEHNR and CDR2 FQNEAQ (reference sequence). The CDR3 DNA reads TGTGCCAGCAGCGGTCAGAGCACAGATACGCAGTATTTT. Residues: CASSGQSTDTQYF. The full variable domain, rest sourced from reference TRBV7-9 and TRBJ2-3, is DTGVSQNPRHKITKRGQNVTFRCDPISEHNRLYWYRQTLGQGPEFLTYFQNEAQLEKSRLLSDRFSAERPKGSFSTLEIQRTEQGDSAMYLCASSGQSTDTQYFGPGTRLTVL.